This T cell receptor beta chain was sequenced during a study of cytomegalovirus exposure and HLA in healthy donors. The CDR3 has 19 residues. After removal of 5 bases from V and 3 bases from J, the junction contained 19 bases not matched to a gene. CDR1 is LNHDA, CDR2 SQIVND, per germline (reference sequence). 13 Jbeta primers and 60 Vbeta primers were used for the PCR. This table comes from immunoSEQ multiplex PCR, and its TCRdb copy is limited to in-frame clones, with some not included. The sample shows around 97,000 clones, around 61% of them seen only once. What was sequenced was PBMCs. This chain joins TRBV19 and TRBJ1-2; the match to TRBD1 covers 9 bases. This TCR came from a woman aged 50 to 60 in good health and CMV-seronegative. CDR3 sequence reads: CASSPDFSGQGLPYYGYTF. In DNA form, the CDR3 reads TGTGCCAGTAGTCCCGATTTCTCGGGACAGGGCCTACCCTACTATGGCTACACCTTC.